The 22 T cell receptor beta chains reported below all come from one sample, sequenced in a study of blood T cell repertoires in COVID-19. The assay was immunoSEQ multiplex PCR, and TCRdb's table has in-frame clones only and misses some. There are about 100,000 clones in the sample; approximately 81% occur only once, and 9.5% to 15% lies in the top ten. The specimen was peripheral blood. The receptors stem from a human donor in a cohort sampled during active COVID-19.

The rearrangement uses TRBV5-1 and TRBJ1-1; D remains unclear. Germline V CDR1 and CDR2: SGHRS, YFSETQ. Trimming removed 4 bases from V and 1 base from J, with 11 bases in between. The CDR3 totals 14 residues. In DNA form, the CDR3 reads TGCGCCAGCAGCCCGTGGAGGAAGAACACTGAAGCTTTCTTT. This sequence encodes CASSPWRKNTEAFF.

V gene TRBV19 combines with J gene TRBJ2-1, with 8 bases fitting TRBD2. Germline V gives CDR1 LNHDA, CDR2 SQIVND (reference sequence). Germline trimming cut 5 bases from V and 7 bases from J; bases unmatched to any gene: 10. CDR3 length: 15 residues. CDR3 nucleotide sequence: TGTGCCAGTAGTCGTATAGCGGGGACCGGAAATGAGCAGTTCTTC. Amino acids: CASSRIAGTGNEQFF.

The chain uses TRBV18 and TRBJ1-1, with 8 bases fitting TRBD1. Germline CDR1 and CDR2: KGHSH and LQKENI. V dropped 3 bases and J dropped 4; count of bases not matched to a gene: 4. CDR3 size: 14 residues. CDR3 region: CASSPATGGTEAFF. The CDR3 DNA reads TGTGCCAGCTCACCGGCAACAGGGGGCACTGAAGCTTTCTTT.

CDR3 DNA: TGCAGTGCTAGTTTTCCAGGGTTGAACACTGAAGCTTTCTTT. Translation: CSASFPGLNTEAFF. The chain is built from TRBV20-1 and TRBJ1-1; D possibly corresponds to TRBD1 (5 bases). The CDR3 covers 14 residues. Germline values: CDR1 DFQATT, CDR2 SNEGSKA (reference sequence). V lost 3 bases to trimming and J lost 0 bases, with 11 bases between them.

The CDR3 sequence is CASSLAGGGTQYF. Here the CDR3 DNA reads TGTGCCAGCAGCTTAGCAGGCGGCGGGACCCAGTACTTC. J is TRBJ2-5 and V is TRBV7-9; no definite D call. Looked up from germline, CDR1 is SEHNR and CDR2 is FQNEAQ (reference sequence). The CDR3 covers 13 residues. The V and J ends lost 0 bases and 7 bases respectively, with 9 bases between them. The full variable domain, in which reference TRBV7-9 and TRBJ2-5 provide the parts outside the CDR3, is DTGVSQNPRHKITKRGQNVTFRCDPISEHNRLYWYRQTLGQGPEFLTYFQNEAQLEKSRLLSDRFSAERPKGSFSTLEIQRTEQGDSAMYLCASSLAGGGTQYFGPGTRLLVL.

For this clone: An end of the junction differs from the germline gene, which may be a read error. V is TRBV7-8 and J is TRBJ2-7; perhaps TRBD2 as D (7 bases). The CDR3 has 11 residues. Looked up from germline, CDR1 is SGHVS and CDR2 is FQNEAQ. The CDR3 protein is CASSSRGTITF. The CDR3 nucleotides are TGTGCCAGCAGCTCAAGGGGGACTATAACCTTC.

The DNA for the CDR3 is TGTGCCAGCAGTCGAGACAGGGGTAAAGGGTCACCCCTCCACTTT. Translated: CASSRDRGKGSPLHF. The chain couples TRBV27 to TRBJ1-6, with 8 bases fitting TRBD1. There are 15 residues in the CDR3. The V segment lost 5 bases and the J segment 10 bases; nucleotides outside the gene matches: 10. CDR1 and CDR2 from the germline V gene are MNHEY and SMNVEV (reference sequence).

V usage is TRBV10-3 and J usage is TRBJ2-7; 10 bases are a match to TRBD1. The V segment lost 3 bases and the J segment 4 bases; nucleotides outside the gene matches: 3. Per the germline V gene, CDR1 is ENHRY and CDR2 is SYGVKD. CDR3 length: 14 residues. Here the CDR3 reads CAISERTGGYEQYF. The CDR3 nucleotides read TGTGCCATCAGTGAACGGACAGGGGGTTACGAGCAGTACTTC.

The count of this clone is one. This chain connects TRBV4-1 to TRBJ2-3; D remains ambiguous. The CDR3 is 16 residues long. Germline CDR1 is MGHRA and CDR2 is YSYEKL. The ends were cut back, 3 bases at V and 0 bases at J, with 13 bases in the middle. CDR3 sequence reads: CASSQFLRTSTDTQYF. CDR3 DNA sequence: TGCGCCAGCAGCCAGTTTCTAAGAACTAGCACAGATACGCAGTATTTT.

The sample holds a few counts of this clone. The chain couples TRBV5-1 to TRBJ2-7, with D unresolved. Between the trimmed V and J ends, which lost 2 bases and 2 bases, there was a span of 8 bases. The CDR3 has 13 residues. Germline loops: CDR1 SGHRS, CDR2 YFSETQ. The CDR3 nucleotides are TGCGCCAGCAGCTTTCAAGCGCCCTACGAGCAGTACTTC. This gives the protein CASSFQAPYEQYF.

The chain uses TRBV6-5 and TRBJ2-7, with 7 bases identical to TRBD1. CDR1 is MNHEY, CDR2 SVGAGI, per germline. There are 14 residues in the CDR3. J lost 0 bases, V lost 5 bases, and 4 bases had no gene match. The CDR3 nucleotides read TGTGCCAGCAGTCGGACAGGAAGCTCCTACGAGCAGTACTTC. Protein sequence: CASSRTGSSYEQYF.

This clone was seen a few times. The chain has TRBV2 and TRBJ2-7, with a possible D match to TRBD1 (6 bases). Germline V lookup: CDR1 SNHLY, CDR2 FYNNEI. This CDR3 contains 14 residues. The V end was cut by 6 bases, the J end by 6 bases, with 18 bases between. CDR3 residues: CASRPGHIVAEQYF. CDR3 coding DNA: TGTGCCAGCAGACCGGGACATATCGTTGCCGAGCAGTACTTC. The entire variable domain, with the rest obtained from reference TRBV2 and TRBJ2-7, is as follows: EPEVTQTPSHQVTQMGQEVILRCVPISNHLYFYWYRQILGQKVEFLVSFYNNEISEKSEIFDDQFSVERPDGSNFTLKIRSTKLEDSAMYFCASRPGHIVAEQYFGPGTRLTVT.

The chain employs TRBV4-3 and TRBJ1-2, with D possibly being TRBD1 (6 bases). The CDR3 extends over 15 amino acids. V was clipped by 0 bases and J by 4 bases, with 12 bases between them. CDR1 is LGHNA and CDR2 is YSLEER in the germline V gene. CDR3 nucleotide sequence: TGCGCCAGCAGCCAAGAAACAGGGCCACCCTATGGCTACACCTTC. This sequence encodes CASSQETGPPYGYTF.

The J gene is TRBJ2-5, the V gene TRBV3-1 (or the pseudogene TRBV3-2), with 7 bases aligning to TRBD2. The CDR3 runs to 14 residues. CDR1 LGHDT and CDR2 YNNKEL come from the germline V gene (reference sequence). The junction had 8 bases not matched to a gene; V was cut back by 3 bases and J by 7 bases. As DNA, the CDR3 is TGTGCCAGCAGCCAGGCGGACCCGGGGGGGACCCAGTACTTC. It specifies CASSQADPGGTQYF.

The chain couples TRBV11-3 to TRBJ2-5, with 8 bases that match TRBD1. Trimming at V came to 1 base and at J to 5 bases, leaving 6 bases not matched to a gene. The CDR3 totals 15 residues. Germline loops: CDR1 SGHNT, CDR2 YENEEA. CDR3 coding DNA: TGTGCCAGCAGCTTAGGGTACCGGGACAGGGAGACCCAGTACTTC. Encoded protein: CASSLGYRDRETQYF. Complete variable domain (other parts from reference TRBV11-3 and TRBJ2-5): EAGVVQSPRYKIIEKKQPVAFWCNPISGHNTLYWYLQNLGQGPELLIRYENEEAVDDSQLPKDRFSAERLKGVDSTLKIQPAELGDSAVYLCASSLGYRDRETQYFGPGTRLLVL.

The rearrangement joins TRBV1 to TRBJ2-1; the D call in the table, TRBD2, was not verified against the DNA. TRBV1 is deemed a pseudogene. The CDR3 totals 19 residues. The DNA for the CDR3 is TGCACCAGCAGCCCCAGGGGACTAGCGGGGGACAGCTCCTACAATGAGCAGTTCTTC. Encoded protein: CTSSPRGLAGDSSYNEQFF.

The rearrangement links TRBV12-3 or TRBV12-4 to TRBJ2-3; no definite D call. This CDR3 contains 12 residues. The V gene lost 3 bases and the J gene lost 6 bases, with 7 bases spanning the gap. CDR3 in amino acids: CASSFSADTQYF. The CDR3 bases are TGTGCCAGCAGTTTCTCAGCGGATACGCAGTATTTT.

The CDR3 loop is CASSLFPEGSEQFF. CDR3 nucleotide sequence: TGTGCCAGCAGTTTATTCCCCGAGGGCAGTGAGCAGTTCTTC. The chain employs TRBV27 and TRBJ2-1, with D maybe TRBD2 (5 bases). Germline CDR1 is MNHEY and CDR2 is SMNVEV (reference sequence). This CDR3 has 14 amino acids. Trimming stripped 1 base from V and 9 bases from J, with 13 bases between.

This clone was seen only once. The J gene is TRBJ1-1, the V gene TRBV18; possibly TRBD1 for D (6 bases). The length of the CDR3 is 15 residues. Trimming took off 6 bases at V and 1 base at J, with 15 bases between the two ends. Germline CDR1 and CDR2: KGHSH and LQKENI. The CDR3 bases are TGTGCCAGCTCCCTCTACAGGGTAGGGAACACTGAAGCTTTCTTT. It translates to CASSLYRVGNTEAFF.

The chain carries TRBV18 and TRBJ2-1; 8 positions match TRBD1. The germline V gene encodes CDR1 KGHSH and CDR2 LQKENI. The CDR3 is 15 residues long. V lost 3 bases and J lost 4; bases outside the gene matches: 5. The CDR3 spells CASSPQGALYNEQFF. CDR3 nucleotides: TGTGCCAGCTCACCTCAGGGGGCCCTGTACAATGAGCAGTTCTTC.

This chain links TRBV9 with TRBJ2-6, with D possibly TRBD2 on 5 matching bases. The CDR3 consists of 17 residues. Germline CDR1 SGDLS, CDR2 YYNGEE. The germline V and J ends were trimmed by 4 bases and 2 bases, with 16 bases remaining between them. The CDR3 region is CASSSRGDGAGANVLTF. The DNA for the CDR3 is TGTGCCAGCAGCTCCCGCGGTGACGGGGCTGGGGCCAACGTCCTGACTTTC.

This clone appeared once. The chain is built from TRBV7-8 and TRBJ2-7, with 8 bases matching TRBD1. From germline, CDR1 is SGHVS and CDR2 FQNEAQ. With 5 bases clipped from V and 3 bases from J, the junction kept 6 bases outside the gene matches. The CDR3 has 14 residues. This CDR3 reads CASSQTGAVYEQYF. As DNA, the CDR3 is TGTGCCAGCAGCCAGACAGGGGCCGTCTACGAGCAGTACTTC.